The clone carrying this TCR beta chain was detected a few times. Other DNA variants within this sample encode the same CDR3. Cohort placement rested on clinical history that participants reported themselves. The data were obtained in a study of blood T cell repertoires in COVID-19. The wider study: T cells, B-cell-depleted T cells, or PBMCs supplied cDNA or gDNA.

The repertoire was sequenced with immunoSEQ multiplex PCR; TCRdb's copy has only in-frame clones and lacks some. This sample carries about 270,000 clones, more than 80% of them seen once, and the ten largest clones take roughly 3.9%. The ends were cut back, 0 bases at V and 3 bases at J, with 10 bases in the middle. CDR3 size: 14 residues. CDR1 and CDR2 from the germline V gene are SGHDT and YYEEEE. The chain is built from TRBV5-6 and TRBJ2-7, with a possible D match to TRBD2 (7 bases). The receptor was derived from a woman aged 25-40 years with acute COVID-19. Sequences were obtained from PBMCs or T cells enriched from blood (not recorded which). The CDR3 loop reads CASSLVGGGYEQYF. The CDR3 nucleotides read TGTGCCAGCAGCTTGGTGGGAGGGGGCTACGAGCAGTACTTC.